What follows are 7 T cell receptor beta chains derived from one specimen sequenced in a study of cytomegalovirus exposure and HLA in healthy donors. The PCR ran on 60 Vbeta and 13 Jbeta primers. Clones were sequenced by immunoSEQ multiplex PCR, and TCRdb holds only the in-frame ones, with some missing. Of some 76,000 clones listed, roughly 89% are singletons. The material sequenced was PBMCs. All receptors come from a woman in her 30s in good health and CMV-seronegative.

This clone was counted only a few times. The J gene is TRBJ2-3, the V gene TRBV6-1; 10 positions agree with TRBD2. The CDR3 length is 14 residues. Losses at the gene ends were 6 bases for V and 4 bases for J; bases not matched to a gene: 4. Germline V lookup: CDR1 MNHNS, CDR2 SASEGT. In nucleotides, the CDR3 is TGTGCCAGCAGCCTTCTAGCGGGAGCAGATACGCAGTATTTT. Amino acid sequence: CASSLLAGADTQYF.

The V gene is TRBV11-2, the J gene TRBJ2-2; 7 nucleotides agree with TRBD1. After removal of 2 bases from V and 2 bases from J, the junction contained 8 bases not matched to a gene. The CDR3 extends over 17 amino acids. CDR1 and CDR2 (germline): SGHAT, FQNNGV. The CDR3 region has the DNA TGTGCCAGCAGCTTACGTCTCGGGACAGAAAACACCGGGGAGCTGTTTTTT. It encodes CASSLRLGTENTGELFF.

The CDR3 here is CASRDSAGTNEKLFF. CDR3 sequence (DNA): TGTGCCAGCAGGGACAGCGCCGGAACTAATGAAAAACTGTTTTTT. The chain combines TRBV6-5 with TRBJ1-4; TRBD1 might be the D (6 bases). Germline lookup yields CDR1 MNHEY and CDR2 SVGAGI. V was cut by 6 bases and J by 1 base, with 12 bases left in between. The CDR3 covers 15 residues.

The genes are TRBV9 and TRBJ2-1, with TRBD2 matching over 13 bases. This CDR3 has 16 residues. V trimming: 4 bases; J trimming: 4 bases; junction bases outside the gene matches: 5. CDR1 is SGDLS, CDR2 YYNGEE, per germline. CDR3 residues: CASSQGTSGIYNEQFF. The CDR3 nucleotides read TGTGCCAGCAGCCAAGGGACTAGCGGGATTTACAATGAGCAGTTCTTC.

This clone has only a few counts. This chain uses TRBV5-1 with TRBJ2-6; a possible D gene is TRBD1 (6 bases). There are 16 residues in the CDR3. Germline assignment: CDR1 SGHRS and CDR2 YFSETQ. Trimming took off 2 bases at V and 4 bases at J, with 13 bases between the two ends. The CDR3 here is CASSLQGSRGANVLTF. In DNA form, the CDR3 reads TGCGCCAGCAGCTTACAGGGATCGCGAGGGGCCAACGTCCTGACTTTC.

The rearrangement uses TRBV29-1 and TRBJ2-4, with D tentatively TRBD1 (5 bases). CDR3 size: 15 residues. Germline-derived CDR1 and CDR2 are SQVTM and ANQGSEA. With 4 bases removed from V and 0 bases from J, the gap between germline ends came to 13 bases. The CDR3 DNA reads TGCAGCGTTGCGTCTTCTCAGGGAGCCAAAAACATTCAGTACTTC. It encodes CSVASSQGAKNIQYF.

V gene TRBV5-1 combines with J gene TRBJ2-1; TRBD2 matches at 13 bases. The CDR3 length is 15 residues. V trimming: 4 bases; J trimming: 10 bases; junction bases outside the gene matches: 8. CDR1 SGHRS and CDR2 YFSETQ come from the germline V gene. The CDR3 loop is CASSPPGLAGREQFF. The CDR3 coding sequence is TGCGCCAGCAGCCCCCCGGGACTAGCGGGAAGGGAGCAGTTCTTC.